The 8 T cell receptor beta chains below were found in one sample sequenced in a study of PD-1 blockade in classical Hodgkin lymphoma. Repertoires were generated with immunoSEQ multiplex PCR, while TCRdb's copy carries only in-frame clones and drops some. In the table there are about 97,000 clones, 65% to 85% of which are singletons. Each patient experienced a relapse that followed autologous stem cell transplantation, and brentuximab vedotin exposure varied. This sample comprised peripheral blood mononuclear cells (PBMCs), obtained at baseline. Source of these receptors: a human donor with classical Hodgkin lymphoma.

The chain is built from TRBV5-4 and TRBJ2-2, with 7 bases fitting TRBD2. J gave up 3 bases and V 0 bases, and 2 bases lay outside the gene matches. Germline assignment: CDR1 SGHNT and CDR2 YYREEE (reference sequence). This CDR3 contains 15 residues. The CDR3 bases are TGTGCCAGCAGCTTGGTTGGGGGGGACACCGGGGAGCTGTTTTTT. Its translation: CASSLVGGDTGELFF.

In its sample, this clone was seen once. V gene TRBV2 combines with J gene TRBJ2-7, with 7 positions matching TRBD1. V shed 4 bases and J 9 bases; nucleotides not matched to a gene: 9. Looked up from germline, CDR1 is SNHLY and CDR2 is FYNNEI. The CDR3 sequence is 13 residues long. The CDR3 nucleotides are TGTGCCAGCAGTGGGGGACAGACTCTGGGGCAGTACTTC. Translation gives CASSGGQTLGQYF.

The CDR3 sequence is CASSLVWGDTEAFF. The CDR3 DNA reads TGCGCCAGCAGCTTGGTCTGGGGGGACACTGAAGCTTTCTTT. The rearrangement links TRBV5-1 to TRBJ1-1; possibly TRBD1 for D (5 bases). With 0 bases removed from V and 3 bases from J, the gap between germline ends came to 9 bases. This CDR3 is 14 amino acids long. In germline, CDR1 is SGHRS, CDR2 YFSETQ.

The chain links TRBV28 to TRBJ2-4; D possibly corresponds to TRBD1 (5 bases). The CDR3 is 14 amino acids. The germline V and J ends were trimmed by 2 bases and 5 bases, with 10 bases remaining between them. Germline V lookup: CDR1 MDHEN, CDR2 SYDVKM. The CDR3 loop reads CASSLIRRENIQYF. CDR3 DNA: TGTGCCAGCAGTTTAATTCGCAGGGAAAACATTCAGTACTTC.

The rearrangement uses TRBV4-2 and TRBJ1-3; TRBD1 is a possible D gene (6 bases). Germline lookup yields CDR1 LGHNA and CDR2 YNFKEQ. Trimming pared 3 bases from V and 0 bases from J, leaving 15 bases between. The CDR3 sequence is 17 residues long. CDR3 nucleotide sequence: TGTGCCAGCAGCCATCCCCTGGGGGCAAACTCTGGAAACACCATATATTTT. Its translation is CASSHPLGANSGNTIYF.

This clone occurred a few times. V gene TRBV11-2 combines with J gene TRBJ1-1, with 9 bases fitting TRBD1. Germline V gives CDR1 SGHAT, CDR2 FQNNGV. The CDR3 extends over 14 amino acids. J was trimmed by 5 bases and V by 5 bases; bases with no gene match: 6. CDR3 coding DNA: TGTGCCAGCAGCCTACAGGGGGCGCGTACTGAAGCTTTCTTT. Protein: CASSLQGARTEAFF.

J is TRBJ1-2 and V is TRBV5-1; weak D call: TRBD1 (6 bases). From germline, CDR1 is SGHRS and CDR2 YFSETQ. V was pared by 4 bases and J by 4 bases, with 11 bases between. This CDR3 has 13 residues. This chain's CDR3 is CASSLDSVYGYTF. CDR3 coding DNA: TGCGCCAGCAGCCTGGACAGCGTCTATGGCTACACCTTC.

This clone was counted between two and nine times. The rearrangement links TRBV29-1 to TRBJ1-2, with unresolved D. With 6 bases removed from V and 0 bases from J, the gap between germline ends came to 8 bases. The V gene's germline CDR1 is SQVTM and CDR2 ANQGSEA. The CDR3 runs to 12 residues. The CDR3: CSVGLANYGYTF. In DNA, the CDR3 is TGCAGCGTGGGGTTAGCTAACTATGGCTACACCTTC.